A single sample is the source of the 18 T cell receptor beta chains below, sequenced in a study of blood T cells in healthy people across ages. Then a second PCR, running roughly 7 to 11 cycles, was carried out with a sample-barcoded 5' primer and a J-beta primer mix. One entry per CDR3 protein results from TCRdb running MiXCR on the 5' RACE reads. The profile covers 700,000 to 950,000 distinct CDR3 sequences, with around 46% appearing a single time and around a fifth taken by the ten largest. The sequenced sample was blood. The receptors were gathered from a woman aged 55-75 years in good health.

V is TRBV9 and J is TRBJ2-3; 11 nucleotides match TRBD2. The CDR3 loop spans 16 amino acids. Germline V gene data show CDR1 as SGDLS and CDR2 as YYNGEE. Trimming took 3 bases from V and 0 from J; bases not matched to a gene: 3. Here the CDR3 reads CASSAGLAESTDTQYF. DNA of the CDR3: TGTGCCAGCAGCGCGGGACTAGCGGAAAGCACAGATACGCAGTATTTT.

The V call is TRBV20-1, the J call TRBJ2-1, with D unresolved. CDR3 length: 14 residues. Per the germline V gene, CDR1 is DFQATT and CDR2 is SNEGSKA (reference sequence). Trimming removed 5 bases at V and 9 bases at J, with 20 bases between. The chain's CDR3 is CSAPQNGPPGEQFF. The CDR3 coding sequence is TGCAGTGCTCCCCAAAATGGGCCGCCGGGTGAGCAGTTCTTC.

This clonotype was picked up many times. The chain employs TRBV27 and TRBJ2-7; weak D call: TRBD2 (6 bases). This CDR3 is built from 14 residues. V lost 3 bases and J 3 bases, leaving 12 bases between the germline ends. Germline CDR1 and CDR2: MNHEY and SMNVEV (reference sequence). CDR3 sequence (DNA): TGTGCCAGCAGTTTGGAGGGGCGCAACTACGAGCAGTACTTC. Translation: CASSLEGRNYEQYF.

The CDR3 nucleotides are TGTGCCAGCAGCTTCGGGACTAGCGGAGAGTACAATGAGCAGTTCTTC. This gives the protein CASSFGTSGEYNEQFF. The chain has TRBV13 and TRBJ2-1; 11 nucleotides align to TRBD2. Unmatched junction bases numbered 5, after V lost 3 bases and J lost 4 bases. Germline values: CDR1 PRHDT, CDR2 FYEKMQ (reference sequence). This CDR3 region has 16 residues.

CDR3 amino acids: CASSLTSGGAGEQYF. The CDR3 coding sequence is TGCGCCAGCAGCCTGACTAGCGGGGGGGCCGGCGAGCAGTACTTC. The chain uses TRBV5-1 and TRBJ2-1; 14 bases map to TRBD2. Near its end, the DNA agrees better with TRBJ2-7, so the J call may be wrong. The CDR3 runs to 15 residues. Germline V CDR1 and CDR2: SGHRS, YFSETQ.

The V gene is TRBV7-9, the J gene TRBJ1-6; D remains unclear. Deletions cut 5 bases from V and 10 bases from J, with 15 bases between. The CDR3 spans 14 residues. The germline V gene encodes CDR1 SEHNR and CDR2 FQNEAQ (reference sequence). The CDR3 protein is CASSDRQGHSPLHF. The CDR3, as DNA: TGTGCCAGCAGCGACCGACAAGGTCACTCACCCCTCCACTTT.

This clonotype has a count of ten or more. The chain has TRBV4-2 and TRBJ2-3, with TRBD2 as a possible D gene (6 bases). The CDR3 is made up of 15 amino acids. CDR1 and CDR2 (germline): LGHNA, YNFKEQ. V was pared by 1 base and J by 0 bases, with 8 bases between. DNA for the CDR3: TGTGCCAGCAGCCAAGTTGGGACTAGCACAGATACGCAGTATTTT. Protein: CASSQVGTSTDTQYF.

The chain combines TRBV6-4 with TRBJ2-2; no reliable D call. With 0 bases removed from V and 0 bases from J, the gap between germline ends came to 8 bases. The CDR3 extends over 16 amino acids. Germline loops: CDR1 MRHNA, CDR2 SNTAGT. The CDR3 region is CASSDSASANTGELFF. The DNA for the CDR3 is TGTGCCAGCAGTGACTCAGCCAGCGCGAACACCGGGGAGCTGTTTTTT.

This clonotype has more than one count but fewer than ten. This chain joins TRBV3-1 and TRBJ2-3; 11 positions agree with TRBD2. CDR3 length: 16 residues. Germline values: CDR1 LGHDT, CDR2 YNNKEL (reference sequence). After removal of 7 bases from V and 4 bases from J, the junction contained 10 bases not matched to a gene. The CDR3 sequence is CASKQLAGESSDTQYF. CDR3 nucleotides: TGTGCCAGCAAACAACTAGCGGGAGAATCCTCAGATACGCAGTATTTT.

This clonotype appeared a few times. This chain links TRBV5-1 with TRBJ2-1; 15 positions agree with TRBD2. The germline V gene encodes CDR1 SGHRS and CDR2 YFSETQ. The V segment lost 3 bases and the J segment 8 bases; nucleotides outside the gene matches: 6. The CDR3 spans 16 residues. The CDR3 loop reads CASSWGLAGGPDEQFF. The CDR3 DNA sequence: TGCGCCAGCAGCTGGGGACTAGCGGGGGGCCCGGATGAGCAGTTCTTC.

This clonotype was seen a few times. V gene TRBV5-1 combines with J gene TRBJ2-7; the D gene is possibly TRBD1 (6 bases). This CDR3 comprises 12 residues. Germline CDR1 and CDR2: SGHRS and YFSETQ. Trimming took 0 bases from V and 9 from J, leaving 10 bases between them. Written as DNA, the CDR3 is TGCGCCAGCAGCTTGGAACAGGGCGGGCAGTACTTC. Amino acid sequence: CASSLEQGGQYF.

The CDR3: CASSHADRDGGGYTF. CDR3 sequence (DNA): TGTGCCAGCAGCCACGCCGACAGGGACGGCGGTGGCTACACCTTC. The rearrangement links TRBV3-1 to TRBJ1-2, with 7 bases lining up with TRBD1. V lost 3 bases and J lost 7; bases outside the gene matches: 11. CDR3 length equals 15 residues. The V gene's germline CDR1 is LGHDT and CDR2 YNNKEL (reference sequence).

In nucleotides, the CDR3 is TGCAGTGCTAGAGGCGTCCATAGCACAGATACGCAGTATTTT. It specifies CSARGVHSTDTQYF. The chain has TRBV20-1 and TRBJ2-3; D gene unclear. Trimming left V 1 base short and J 0 bases short, with 8 bases between. This CDR3 spans 14 amino acids. CDR1 is DFQATT, CDR2 SNEGSKA, per germline (reference sequence).

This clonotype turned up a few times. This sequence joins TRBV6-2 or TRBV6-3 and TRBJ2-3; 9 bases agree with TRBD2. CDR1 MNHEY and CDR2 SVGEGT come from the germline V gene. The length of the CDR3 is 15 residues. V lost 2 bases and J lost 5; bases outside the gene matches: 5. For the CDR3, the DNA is TGTGCCAGCAGTTACAGGGGACTAGCAGGAGATACGCAGTATTTT. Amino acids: CASSYRGLAGDTQYF.

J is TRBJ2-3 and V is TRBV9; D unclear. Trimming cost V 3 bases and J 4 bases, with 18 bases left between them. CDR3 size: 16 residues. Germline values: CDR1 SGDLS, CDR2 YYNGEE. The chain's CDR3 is CASSGDKGRNADTQYF. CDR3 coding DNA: TGTGCCAGCAGCGGTGACAAGGGAAGAAATGCAGATACGCAGTATTTT.

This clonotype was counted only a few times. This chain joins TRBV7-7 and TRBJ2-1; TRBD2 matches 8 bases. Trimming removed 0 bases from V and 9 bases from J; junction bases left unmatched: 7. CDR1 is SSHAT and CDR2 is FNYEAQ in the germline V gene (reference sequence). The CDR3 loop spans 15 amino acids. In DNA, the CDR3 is TGTGCCAGCAGCTTAGCGGGCGGGGGGCGGGCTGAGCAGTTCTTC. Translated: CASSLAGGGRAEQFF.

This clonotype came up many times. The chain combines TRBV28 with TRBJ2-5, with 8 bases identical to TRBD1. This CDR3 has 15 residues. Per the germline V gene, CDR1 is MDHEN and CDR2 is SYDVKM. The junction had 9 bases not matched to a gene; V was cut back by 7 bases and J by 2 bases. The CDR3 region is CASNAPGGYQETQYF. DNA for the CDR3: TGTGCCAGCAATGCCCCAGGGGGCTATCAAGAGACCCAGTACTTC.

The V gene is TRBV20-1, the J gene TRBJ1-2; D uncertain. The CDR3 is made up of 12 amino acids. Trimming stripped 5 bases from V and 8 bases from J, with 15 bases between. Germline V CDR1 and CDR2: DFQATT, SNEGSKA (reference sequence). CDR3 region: CSAPDPAKGYTF. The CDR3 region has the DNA TGCAGTGCTCCGGACCCGGCTAAGGGCTACACCTTC.